The 24 T cell receptor beta chains below come from one sample, sequenced in a study of cytomegalovirus exposure and HLA in healthy donors. The PCR ran on 60 Vbeta and 13 Jbeta primers. TCRdb keeps only in-frame clones here, not all; method: immunoSEQ multiplex PCR. The sample carries roughly 75,000 clones, roughly 88% recorded once. Sequencing was performed on PBMCs. The receptors here all came from a man in his 70s in good health and CMV-seropositive.

This clone was observed a handful of times. The chain is built from TRBV5-5 and TRBJ2-7; 10 nucleotides align to TRBD2. V was clipped by 4 bases and J by 3 bases; unmatched bases: 10. Germline-derived CDR1 and CDR2 are SGHKS and YYEKEE (reference sequence). The CDR3 covers 16 residues. For the CDR3, the DNA is TGTGCCAGCAGCCTATCAGCGGGAGGGCCGTACTACGAGCAGTACTTC. Residues: CASSLSAGGPYYEQYF.

The chain links TRBV29-1 to TRBJ2-5, with 9 bases fitting TRBD2. V trimming: 5 bases; J trimming: 10 bases; junction bases outside the gene matches: 5. Germline values: CDR1 SQVTM, CDR2 ANQGSEA. This CDR3 has 11 residues. As DNA, the CDR3 is TGCAGCGTTACAGCGGGGGGTGACCAGTACTTC. It is translated as CSVTAGGDQYF.

The rearrangement joins TRBV29-1 to TRBJ2-5, with D possibly TRBD2 on 7 matching bases. CDR1 SQVTM and CDR2 ANQGSEA come from the germline V gene. The CDR3 covers 13 residues. The V gene lost 3 bases and the J gene lost 4 bases, with 12 bases spanning the gap. The CDR3 sequence: CSVERGPGETQYF. CDR3 nucleotide sequence: TGCAGCGTTGAGCGGGGGCCTGGAGAGACCCAGTACTTC.

The J gene is TRBJ2-3, the V gene TRBV9, with TRBD1 matching over 8 bases. Germline CDR1 SGDLS, CDR2 YYNGEE. The CDR3 totals 15 residues. With V trimmed by 0 bases and J by 4 bases, 4 bases remained unmatched. In DNA, the CDR3 is TGTGCCAGCAGCGTAGGGGGACAGGCATCAGATACGCAGTATTTT. Translating it yields CASSVGGQASDTQYF.

This chain uses TRBV5-1 with TRBJ2-7, with a tentative D call TRBD1 (6 bases). V lost 4 bases and J lost 3, with 11 bases in between. The CDR3 runs 13 residues. Germline V gene data show CDR1 as SGHRS and CDR2 as YFSETQ. CDR3 DNA: TGCGCCAGCAGCGCAGGACAGAGCTACGAGCAGTACTTC. Translating gives CASSAGQSYEQYF. The full variable domain, its missing parts supplied by reference TRBV5-1 and TRBJ2-7, is KAGVTQTPRYLIKTRGQQVTLSCSPISGHRSVSWYQQTPGQGLQFLFEYFSETQRNKGNFPGRFSGRQFSNSRSEMNVSTLELGDSALYLCASSAGQSYEQYFGPGTRLTVT.

The V call is TRBV7-5, the J call TRBJ2-5; the D segment call TRBD2 is taken from the table without a DNA check. TRBV7-5 is a pseudogene. The CDR3 spans 12 residues. CDR3 sequence reads: CVRKAGEETQYF. The CDR3 DNA is TGTGTCAGAAAGGCGGGAGAAGAGACCCAGTACTTC.

As to this clone: Germline is not matched at one junction end, which may reflect a read error. The chain links TRBV7-7 to TRBJ2-1; TRBD2 is a possible D gene (5 bases). The CDR3 runs 16 residues. Germline lookup yields CDR1 SSHAT and CDR2 FNYEAQ (reference sequence). CDR3 in amino acids: CASSSRTLGSGGEQFF. The CDR3 region has the DNA TGTGCTAGCAGCTCAAGAACACTAGGGTCGGGCGGTGAGCAGTTCTTC.

CDR3 region: CASSRGGEGTEAFF. The CDR3 DNA is TGTGCCTCCTCCCGGGGGGGGGAGGGCACTGAAGCTTTCTTT. This chain links TRBV27 with TRBJ1-1, with D perhaps TRBD1 (5 bases). Trimming took 11 bases from V and 4 from J, leaving 20 bases between them. Germline CDR1 MNHEY, CDR2 SMNVEV (reference sequence). The CDR3 sequence is 14 residues long.

The chain combines TRBV10-3 with TRBJ1-6; TRBD1 matches 7 bases. Losses at the gene ends were 5 bases for V and 7 bases for J; bases not matched to a gene: 5. CDR3 length: 14 amino acids. Germline V CDR1 and CDR2: ENHRY, SYGVKD. CDR3 sequence reads: CAISIQGKNSPLHF. The CDR3 coding sequence is TGTGCCATCAGTATACAGGGGAAGAATTCACCCCTCCACTTT.

This clone was detected only a few times. The V call is TRBV10-3, the J call TRBJ1-1; D uncertain. Germline V gives CDR1 ENHRY, CDR2 SYGVKD. The CDR3 extends over 14 amino acids. V shed 3 bases and J shed 3 bases, with 11 bases lying between them. In nucleotides, the CDR3 is TGTGCCATCAGTGATAGGGTAGCGGACACTGAAGCTTTCTTT. Translating it yields CAISDRVADTEAFF.

The chain recombines TRBV10-3 with TRBJ2-3, with a tentative D call TRBD1 (5 bases). Per the germline V gene, CDR1 is ENHRY and CDR2 is SYGVKD. Trimming removed 0 bases from V and 7 bases from J, with 14 bases in between. The CDR3 has 15 residues. The CDR3, as DNA: TGTGCCATCAGTGAGTCGAAAGGGGATTGGAATACGCAGTATTTT. Amino acid sequence: CAISESKGDWNTQYF.

This chain uses TRBV27 with TRBJ1-1, with 9 bases that match TRBD1. The CDR3 length is 14 residues. V lost 6 bases and J lost 4; bases outside the gene matches: 6. Germline V gene data show CDR1 as MNHEY and CDR2 as SMNVEV (reference sequence). CDR3 in amino acids: CASRQGAPPTEAFF. In DNA form, the CDR3 reads TGTGCCAGCAGACAGGGGGCGCCTCCCACTGAAGCTTTCTTT.

J is TRBJ1-2 and V is TRBV4-2, with a weak D call TRBD1 (6 bases). The length of the CDR3 is 17 residues. Germline-derived CDR1 and CDR2 are LGHNA and YNFKEQ. V lost 0 bases to trimming and J lost 1 base, with 15 bases between them. The CDR3 region is CASSQDSEQGNNYGYTF. Written as DNA, the CDR3 is TGTGCCAGCAGCCAAGATTCGGAACAGGGAAATAACTATGGCTACACCTTC.

V gene TRBV2 combines with J gene TRBJ2-3; D is perhaps TRBD2 (7 bases). This CDR3 comprises 14 residues. The germline V gene has CDR1 SNHLY and CDR2 FYNNEI. Trimming left V 8 bases short and J 5 bases short, with 17 bases between. The CDR3 DNA sequence: TGTGCCAGCCAAGGGGGGGTCTCTGTAGATACGCAGTATTTT. This codes for CASQGGVSVDTQYF.

The rearrangement uses TRBV4-2 and TRBJ2-5; D unresolved. The CDR3 consists of 15 residues. Germline CDR1 LGHNA, CDR2 YNFKEQ. With 0 bases removed from V and 0 bases from J, the gap between germline ends came to 8 bases. CDR3 nucleotides: TGTGCCAGCAGCCAAGATGGCGGAAACCAAGAGACCCAGTACTTC. It codes for CASSQDGGNQETQYF.

The V and J genes are TRBV15 and TRBJ1-2, with 7 nucleotides matching TRBD1. CDR3 length equals 15 residues. The V and J ends lost 0 bases and 8 bases, in that order; junction bases with no gene match: 9. The germline gives CDR1 LNHNV, CDR2 YYDKDF (reference sequence). The CDR3 coding sequence is TGTGCCACCAGCAGAGACCGGACAGGTTCGGGCGGCTACACCTTC. Protein: CATSRDRTGSGGYTF.

The chain is built from TRBV9 and TRBJ1-3; perhaps TRBD1 as D (5 bases). V lost 4 bases, J lost 0 bases, and 11 bases lay in between. The CDR3 totals 15 residues. CDR1 is SGDLS and CDR2 is YYNGEE in the germline V gene. As DNA, the CDR3 is TGTGCCAGCAGCCTGGGGCAGTTCTCTGGAAACACCATATATTTT. Translated, it gives CASSLGQFSGNTIYF.

CDR3 region: CSVEGGLAVNEQFF. In nucleotides, the CDR3 is TGCAGCGTTGAAGGGGGGCTAGCGGTCAATGAGCAGTTCTTC. V usage is TRBV29-1 and J usage is TRBJ2-1; D is perhaps TRBD2 (7 bases). The CDR3 consists of 14 residues. V shed 1 base and J shed 6 bases, with 13 bases lying between them. CDR1 SQVTM and CDR2 ANQGSEA come from the germline V gene.

V and J are TRBV4-2 and TRBJ2-5; TRBD2 matches at 13 bases. Germline trimming cut 3 bases from V and 10 bases from J; bases unmatched to any gene: 11. Germline CDR1 LGHNA, CDR2 YNFKEQ. This CDR3 is 16 amino acids long. The CDR3: CASSHAWTSGGIDQYF. DNA for the CDR3: TGTGCCAGCAGCCATGCCTGGACTAGCGGGGGAATAGACCAGTACTTC.

CDR3 region: CAWTSGGRMTETQYF. CDR3 sequence (DNA): TGTGCCTGGACCTCCGGGGGGCGGATGACAGAGACCCAGTACTTC. The genes are TRBV30 and TRBJ2-5; the D gene is possibly TRBD2 (7 bases). The CDR3 has 15 amino acids. From germline, CDR1 is GTSNPN and CDR2 SVGIG (reference sequence). Trimming pared 4 bases from V and 4 bases from J, leaving 19 bases between.

The V gene is TRBV5-1, the J gene TRBJ1-2, with a possible D match to TRBD1 (5 bases). The germline V and J ends were trimmed by 4 bases and 2 bases, with 15 bases remaining between them. This CDR3 has 15 residues. Per the germline V gene, CDR1 is SGHRS and CDR2 is YFSETQ. This chain's CDR3 is CASSTLGGENYGYTF. The CDR3 nucleotides read TGCGCCAGCAGCACCTTGGGGGGGGAAAACTATGGCTACACCTTC.

The chain joins TRBV4-3 to TRBJ2-5; 7 bases agree with TRBD2. The ends lost 0 bases at V and 4 bases at J; junction bases unmatched: 2. Germline V gene lookup returns CDR1 LGHNA and CDR2 YSLEER. The CDR3 has 14 amino acids. This CDR3 is CASSQEAGVETQYF. The CDR3 DNA follows: TGCGCCAGCAGCCAAGAGGCGGGGGTAGAGACCCAGTACTTC.

This clone was detected only once. The V gene is TRBV13, the J gene TRBJ2-5; 9 bases line up with TRBD1. CDR1 and CDR2 from the germline V gene are PRHDT and FYEKMQ (reference sequence). V shed 5 bases and J 2 bases; nucleotides not matched to a gene: 9. The CDR3 covers 16 residues. DNA for the CDR3: TGTGCCAGCAGCAGAAGCCACAGGGGGCTACAAGAGACCCAGTACTTC. Translating gives CASSRSHRGLQETQYF.

This clone was seen only once. The chain links TRBV5-1 to TRBJ2-7; TRBD2 matches at 7 bases. V was pared by 2 bases and J by 3 bases, with 5 bases of the junction left unmatched. CDR1 is SGHRS and CDR2 is YFSETQ in the germline V gene. The CDR3 length is 14 residues. The CDR3 bases are TGCGCCAGCAGCTTTGCGGGAGACCGCTACGAGCAGTACTTC. Translating it yields CASSFAGDRYEQYF.